This TCR beta chain was profiled in a study of vaccination and CD4 T cells after COVID-19. Study context: Convalescent donors were composed of six males and four females, of whom two were Hispanic.

Documented treatment: roughly nine-day PBMC culture with coronavirus spike peptide pools or control peptides (ViraFEST assay). Germline V lookup: CDR1 MNHEY, CDR2 SVGAGI. The CDR3 length is 16 residues. Deletions cut 0 bases from V and 8 bases from J, with 19 bases between. The sample holds a few counts of this clonotype. Its antigen is as yet unknown. With the Oncomine TCR Beta short-read assay, DNA from cultured CD4+ T cells was sequenced. Using its own MiXCR run on the PCR reads, TCRdb lists one record per CDR3 protein. The sample consists of over 20,000 distinct CDR3 sequences, around 50% of them appearing once.

The sequencing sample was made of CD4+ T cells from blood, cultured in vitro. V and J are TRBV6-5 and TRBJ2-5; TRBD2 is a possible D gene (6 bases). This TCR was sampled from a human donor who had recovered from COVID-19. CDR3 in DNA: TGTGCCAGCAGTTACTCGATAGATCTGACCGGGGGAACCCAGTACTTC. It encodes CASSYSIDLTGGTQYF.